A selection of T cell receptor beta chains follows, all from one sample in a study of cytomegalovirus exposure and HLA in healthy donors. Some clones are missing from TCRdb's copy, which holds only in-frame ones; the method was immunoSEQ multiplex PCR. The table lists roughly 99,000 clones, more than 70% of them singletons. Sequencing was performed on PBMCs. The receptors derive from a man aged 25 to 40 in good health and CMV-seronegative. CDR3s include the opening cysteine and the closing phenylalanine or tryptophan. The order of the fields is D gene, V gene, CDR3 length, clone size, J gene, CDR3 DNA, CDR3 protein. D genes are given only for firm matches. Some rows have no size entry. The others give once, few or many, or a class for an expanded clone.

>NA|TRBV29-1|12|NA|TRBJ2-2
TGCAGCGTTGTATTTAGCACCGGGGAGCTGTTTTTT
CSVVFSTGELFF
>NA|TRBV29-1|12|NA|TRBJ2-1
TGCAGCTCTCTCCACGGTTACAATGAGCAGTTCTTC
CSSLHGYNEQFF
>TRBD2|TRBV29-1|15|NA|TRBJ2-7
TGCAGCGTTGAGGCTAGCGGGAATAGCTCCTACGAGCAGTACTTC
CSVEASGNSSYEQYF
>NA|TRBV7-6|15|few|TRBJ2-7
TGTGCCAGCAGCTTTGGAGGAGGGGACCCCTACGAGCAGTACTTC
CASSFGGGDPYEQYF
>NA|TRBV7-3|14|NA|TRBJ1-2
TGTGCCAGCAGCTTAAGGCCAGGGTCATATGGCTACACCTTC
CASSLRPGSYGYTF
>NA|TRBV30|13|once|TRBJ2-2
TGTGCCTGGAGTGCCCAGAACACCGGGGAGCTGTTTTTT
CAWSAQNTGELFF
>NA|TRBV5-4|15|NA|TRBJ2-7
TGTGCCAGCAGCTTGGGCGGGCAGAGCTCCTACGAGCAGTACTTC
CASSLGGQSSYEQYF
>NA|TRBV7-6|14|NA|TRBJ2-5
TGTGCCAGCAGCTCGACTACGATCCAAGAGACCCAGTACTTC
CASSSTTIQETQYF
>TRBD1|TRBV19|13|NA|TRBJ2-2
TGTGCCAGTAGTGGACAGGGCACCGGGGAGCTGTTTTTT
CASSGQGTGELFF
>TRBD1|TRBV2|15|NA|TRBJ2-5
TGTGCCAGCAGCGACCCGGGACAGGGGGGTGAGACCCAGTACTTC
CASSDPGQGGETQYF
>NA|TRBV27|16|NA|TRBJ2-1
TGTGCCAGCAGTCCTAGCCGGGCGAGGTCCTACAATGAGCAGTTCTTC
CASSPSRARSYNEQFF
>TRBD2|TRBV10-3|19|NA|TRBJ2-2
TGTGCCATCAGCCCAAGGAGGCTAGCGGGAGACATGGGCACCGGGGAGCTGTTTTTT
CAISPRRLAGDMGTGELFF
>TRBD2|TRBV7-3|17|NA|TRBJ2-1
TGTGCCAGCAGCTTAACAATCGGGGGGGGACTCTACAATGAGCAGTTCTTC
CASSLTIGGGLYNEQFF
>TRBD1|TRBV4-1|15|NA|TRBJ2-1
TGCGCCAGCAGCCAAGGACAGGGTAATGCCAATGAGCAGTTCTTC
CASSQGQGNANEQFF
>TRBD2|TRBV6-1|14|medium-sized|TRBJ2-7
TGTGCCAGCACCGTAGCGGGAGAGTCCAACGAGCAGTACTTC
CASTVAGESNEQYF
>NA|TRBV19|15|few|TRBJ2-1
TGTGCCAGTAGTGTCCGGGATTCCTCCTACAATGAGCAGTTCTTC
CASSVRDSSYNEQFF
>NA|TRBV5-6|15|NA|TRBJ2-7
TGTGCCAGCAGCTCCCAAGGGGTGGGCCCCTACGAGCAGTACTTC
CASSSQGVGPYEQYF
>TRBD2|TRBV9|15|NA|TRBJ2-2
TGTGCCAGCAGTCCCAGACTAGCTGTCATCGGGGAGCTGTTTTTT
CASSPRLAVIGELFF
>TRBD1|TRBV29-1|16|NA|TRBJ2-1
TGCAGCGTTCCCCCCTTCGGGACAGGGGCAGACAATGAGCAGTTCTTC
CSVPPFGTGADNEQFF
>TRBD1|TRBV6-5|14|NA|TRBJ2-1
TGTGCCAGCAGTTTCGGGACAGGGATCAATGAGCAGTTCTTC
CASSFGTGINEQFF
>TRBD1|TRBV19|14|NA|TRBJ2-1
TGTGCCAGTAGTACGGGACAGGAAGGGACTGAGCAGTTCTTC
CASSTGQEGTEQFF
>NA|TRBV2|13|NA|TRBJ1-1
TGTGCCAGCAGTACGACAGATAACACTGAAGCTTTCTTT
CASSTTDNTEAFF
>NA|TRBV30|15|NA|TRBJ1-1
TGTGCCTGGAGTAAGAAAGGGGGGGGCGTGACTGAAGCTTTCTTT
CAWSKKGGGVTEAFF
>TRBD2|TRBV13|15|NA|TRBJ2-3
TGTGCCAGCAGCCAGCGGGGGGGCCCCGCAGATACGCAGTATTTT
CASSQRGGPADTQYF
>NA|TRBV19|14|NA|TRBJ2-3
TGTGCCAGTAGTAGGAGCCCGAGCACAGATACGCAGTATTTT
CASSRSPSTDTQYF
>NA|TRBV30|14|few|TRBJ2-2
TGTGCCTGGAGTCGGCAGGGTGGCACCGGGGAGCTGTTTTTT
CAWSRQGGTGELFF
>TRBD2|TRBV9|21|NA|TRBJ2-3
TGTGCCAGCAGCCCCTTCTTAGGACTAGCGGGAGGAAGTTTGGGCACAGATACGCAGTATTTT
CASSPFLGLAGGSLGTDTQYF
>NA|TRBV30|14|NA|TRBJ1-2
TGTGCCTGGAGTGTACTTGGACATAACTATGGCTACACCTTC
CAWSVLGHNYGYTF
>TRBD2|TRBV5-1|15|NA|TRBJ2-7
TGCGCCAGCAGCTTAACGGGGGGAAAACCCTACGAGCAGTACTTC
CASSLTGGKPYEQYF
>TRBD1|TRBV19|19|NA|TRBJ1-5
TGTGCCAGTACCAACGTTCTCCGGGACAGGGCCGATAGCAATCAGCCCCAGCATTTT
CASTNVLRDRADSNQPQHF
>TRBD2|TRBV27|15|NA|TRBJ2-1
TGTGCCAGCAGTTTTCTAGCGGAGCCGTACAATGAGCAGTTCTTC
CASSFLAEPYNEQFF
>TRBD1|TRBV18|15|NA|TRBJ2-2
TGTGCCAGCTCACCGGGACAGGGGGCCACCGGGGAGCTGTTTTTT
CASSPGQGATGELFF
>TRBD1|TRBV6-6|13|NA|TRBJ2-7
TGTGCCAGCAGTTACACGACAGGGTACGAGCAGTACTTC
CASSYTTGYEQYF
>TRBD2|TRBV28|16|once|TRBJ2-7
TGTGCCAGCAGGGGACTAGCGGGAGCCGACCCCTACGAGCAGTACTTC
CASRGLAGADPYEQYF
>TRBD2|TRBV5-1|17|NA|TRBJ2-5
TGCGCCAGCAGCTTGGAGAGGGCTAGCGGAGATAGAGAGACCCAGTACTTC
CASSLERASGDRETQYF
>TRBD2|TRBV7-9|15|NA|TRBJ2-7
TGTGCCAGCAGCGCTGGACTAGCGGGGAACTACGAGCAGTACTTC
CASSAGLAGNYEQYF
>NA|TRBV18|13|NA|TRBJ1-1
TGTGCCAGCTCACCAATGGCGAACACTGAAGCTTTCTTT
CASSPMANTEAFF
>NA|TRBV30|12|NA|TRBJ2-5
TGTGCCTGGAGCGGTATCCAAGAGACCCAGTACTTC
CAWSGIQETQYF
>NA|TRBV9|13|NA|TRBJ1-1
TGTGCCAGCAGCGCCTTCCGGGAAACTGAAGCTTTCTTT
CASSAFRETEAFF
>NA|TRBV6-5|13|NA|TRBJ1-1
TGTGCCAGCAGTTACGCAGTGAACACTGAAGCTTTCTTT
CASSYAVNTEAFF
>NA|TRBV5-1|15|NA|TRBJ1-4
TGCGCCAGCAGCTTGGGTCGGGGATCTAATGAAAAACTGTTTTTT
CASSLGRGSNEKLFF
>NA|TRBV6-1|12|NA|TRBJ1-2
TGTGCCAGCATCCGGGGGGTCTATGGCTACACCTTC
CASIRGVYGYTF
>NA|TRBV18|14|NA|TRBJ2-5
TGTGCCAGCTCACCTGGACAGCACCAAGAGACCCAGTACTTC
CASSPGQHQETQYF
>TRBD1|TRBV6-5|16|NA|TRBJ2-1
TGTGCCAGCAGTTACGGGGACGGACAGGGTCGCAATGAGCAGTTCTTC
CASSYGDGQGRNEQFF
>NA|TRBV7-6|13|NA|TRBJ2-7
TGTGCCAGCAGCTTAGCCGGAGCCTACGAGCAGTACTTC
CASSLAGAYEQYF
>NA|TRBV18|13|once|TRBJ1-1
TGTGCCAGCTCCCCCGGACAGAACACTGAAGCTTTCTTT
CASSPGQNTEAFF
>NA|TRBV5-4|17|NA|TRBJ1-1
TGTGCCAGCAGTCCAGCCGGGGGGCGGCTTATGAACACTGAAGCTTTCTTT
CASSPAGGRLMNTEAFF
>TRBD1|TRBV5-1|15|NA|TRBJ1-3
TGCGCCAGCAGCTGGGACAGTAGCTCTGGAAACACCATATATTTT
CASSWDSSSGNTIYF
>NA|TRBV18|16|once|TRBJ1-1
TGTGCCAGCTCACCACAGATTCCGGGGGGCGCCCGTCCAGCTTTCTTT
CASSPQIPGGARPAFF
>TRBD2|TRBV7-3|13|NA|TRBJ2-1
TGTGCCAGCAGCATCGGGACTAGCGGGAGTCAATTCTTC
CASSIGTSGSQFF
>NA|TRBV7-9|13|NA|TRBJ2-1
TGTGCCAGCAGCTTAGTCGGTCCCCATGAGCAGTTCTTC
CASSLVGPHEQFF
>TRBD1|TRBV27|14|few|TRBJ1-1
TGTGCCAGCAGTTTACAGGGACAGGGTAATGAAGCTTTCTTT
CASSLQGQGNEAFF
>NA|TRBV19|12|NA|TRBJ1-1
TGTGCCACCACGGGGAGGGGCACTGAAGCTTTCTTT
CATTGRGTEAFF
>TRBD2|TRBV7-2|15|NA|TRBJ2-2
TGTGCCAGCAGCTCCGGGACTAGCGGGAGCTGGGAGCTGTTTTTT
CASSSGTSGSWELFF
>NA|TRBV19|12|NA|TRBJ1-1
TGTGCCAGTAGCGACTCCAGCACTGAAGCTTTCTTT
CASSDSSTEAFF